This T cell receptor (beta chain) was found in a study of cytomegalovirus exposure and HLA in healthy donors. Study-wide results and caveats: The study labeled 170 or so TCR beta chains cytomegalovirus-associated. In a later analysis, a missense DCLRE1C variant was linked to TCR beta V- and J-gene trimming. Productive rates of about 90% or about 30% were seen for most TCR beta V segments in an earlier analysis. A later analysis found that most CMV-associated TCR beta chains appeared HLA-restricted.

As to this clone: Its antigen is unknown.

This CDR3 spans 14 amino acids. Germline CDR1 reads SGDLS; CDR2 reads YYNGEE. The V segment lost 4 bases and the J segment 8 bases; nucleotides outside the gene matches: 7. Vbeta (60) and Jbeta (13) primers were used in the PCR. Using immunoSEQ multiplex PCR, the repertoire was profiled, and TCRdb retains in-frame clones only, with some absent. The profile shows about 120,000 clones, around three quarters of them singletons. The chain recombines TRBV9 with TRBJ1-4, with 8 bases that match TRBD1. The sample consisted of PBMCs. The sequence was collected from a man aged 50 or older in good health and CMV-seropositive. The CDR3 spells CASSSQGAGEKLFF. CDR3 in DNA: TGTGCCAGCAGCTCGCAGGGGGCCGGGGAAAAACTGTTTTTT.